The sequence of this T cell receptor (beta chain) was determined in a study of CD8 T cells in ankylosing spondylitis. As for this clonotype: Antigen: not known.

Study-wide results and limits: Significantly higher representation of disease-linked clones was reported for matched ankylosing spondylitis synovial fluid.

Germline V gene lookup returns CDR1 SGHRS and CDR2 YFSETQ. This CDR3 spans 13 amino acids. With 0 bases removed from V and 2 bases from J, the gap between germline ends came to 5 bases. 5'-RACE, quantitative and with molecular barcodes, yielded the TCR beta libraries. TCRdb processed the 5' RACE reads anew with MiXCR; each CDR3 protein has one entry. This table has more than 25,000 distinct CDR3 sequences, 12% to 15% appearing once. V is TRBV5-1 and J is TRBJ2-5; D is undetermined. The sample consisted of blood. The TCR sequence derives from a male donor with ankylosing spondylitis or in good health (not recorded which). The CDR3 protein is CASSLGRQETQYF. In DNA form, the CDR3 reads TGCGCCAGCAGCTTGGGACGTCAAGAGACCCAGTACTTC. Full variable domain (remainder filled in from reference TRBV5-1 and TRBJ2-5): KAGVTQTPRYLIKTRGQQVTLSCSPISGHRSVSWYQQTPGQGLQFLFEYFSETQRNKGNFPGRFSGRQFSNSRSEMNVSTLELGDSALYLCASSLGRQETQYFGPGTRLLVL.